This passage covers 19 T cell receptor beta chains from one sample sequenced in a study of tumor-infiltrating lymphocytes in primary liver carcinoma. With a constant-region primer, TCR beta cDNA was made from approximately 510 ng of total RNA. Slightly modified ARM-PCR, run as three nested multiplex PCR rounds, produced the TCR beta libraries. TRBV1-TRBV30 forward and Cbeta reverse primers drove the first two roughly 10-cycle rounds. TCRdb used MiXCR to reprocess the multiplex PCR reads, holding one entry per CDR3 protein. The sample has 300,000 to 400,000 distinct CDR3 sequences; 65% are singletons. In addition to blood RNA drawn from unsorted whole blood, germline DNA was extracted. The sequenced material came from peripheral blood. All receptors come from a man aged 35 to 55 with primary liver carcinoma and hepatitis B virus infection.

Notes on this clonotype: The junction shows a germline mismatch at one end, possibly a read error. The chain has TRBV10-3 and TRBJ2-1; TRBD2 matches 9 bases. CDR1 and CDR2 from the germline V gene are ENHRY and SYGVKD. This CDR3 contains 14 residues. For the CDR3, the DNA is TGTGCCAGCAGTAGCGGGAGTGTCAAAAATGAGCAGTTCTTC. It is translated as CASSSGSVKNEQFF.

For this clonotype: Its ends do not fully match the called genes, so a read error is possible. The genes are TRBV6-6 and TRBJ2-2; tentative D call: TRBD2 (5 bases). This CDR3 is 14 amino acids long. Germline lookup yields CDR1 MNHNY and CDR2 SVGAGI (reference sequence). The CDR3 loop is CASSSGVGLGEPFF. The CDR3, as DNA: TGTGCCAGCAGTTCCGGGGTTGGGCTCGGGGAGCCGTTCTTT.

Worth noting for this clonotype: A much larger clone sits a single nucleotide away, making a read error possible. This chain uses TRBV12-3 or TRBV12-4 with TRBJ2-1, with TRBD2 matching 10 bases. The CDR3 consists of 18 residues. CDR3 nucleotides: TGTGTCAGCAGTTCGGGACTAGCGCTACAAGGGGTTTACAATGAGCAGTTCTTC. Amino acid sequence: CVSSSGLALQGVYNEQFF.

About this clonotype: An end of the junction does not agree with germline; a read error may underlie this. The chain combines TRBV29-1 with TRBJ2-7; D is tentatively TRBD1 or TRBD2 (6 bases each). Germline V CDR1 and CDR2: SQVTM, ANQGSEA. The CDR3 spans 15 residues. This chain's CDR3 is CSARTMGGVIYEHYF. The CDR3 bases are TGCAGCGCTAGGACGATGGGGGGCGTAATCTATGAGCACTACTTC.

This clonotype is a singleton in its sample. Just one base apart from a much larger clone, this may be a read error. CDR3 amino acids: CAINEALGQGGNQPQHF. CDR3 sequence (DNA): TGTGCCATCAATGAGGCTCTAGGACAGGGAGGGAATCAGCCCCAGCATTTT. The rearrangement joins TRBV10-3 to TRBJ1-5, with 8 bases that match TRBD1. Germline CDR1 ENHRY, CDR2 SYGVKD. This CDR3 region has 17 residues.

In regard to this clonotype: Given a much more abundant clone one base away, this may be a read error. The chain couples TRBV28 to TRBJ2-3, with 8 bases fitting TRBD2. This CDR3 is 17 amino acids long. With 3 bases clipped from V and 2 bases from J, the junction kept 10 bases outside the gene matches. CDR1 MDHEN and CDR2 SYDVKM come from the germline V gene. The CDR3: CASSFILSGTHTDTQYF. The CDR3 DNA is TGTGCCAGCAGTTTCATACTTAGCGGGACCCACACAGATACGCAGTATTTT.

In regard to this clonotype: With a much larger clone just one base away, this may be a read error. The chain joins TRBV6-2 or TRBV6-3 to TRBJ2-2, with 7 positions matching TRBD1. The CDR3 has 15 residues. Germline values: CDR1 MNHEY, CDR2 SVGEGT. The CDR3 bases are TGTGCCAGCCGCCTGGGACAGACGAACACCCGGGAGCTGTTTTTT. Translation gives CASRLGQTNTRELFF.

V and J are TRBV28 and TRBJ1-5, with D possibly being TRBD1 (6 bases). Between the trimmed V and J ends, which lost 8 bases and 6 bases, there was a span of 14 bases. The CDR3 has 13 residues. CDR1 is MDHEN, CDR2 SYDVKM, per germline. The CDR3 sequence: CASGGGGSQPQHF. The CDR3 coding sequence is TGTGCCAGCGGAGGAGGGGGAAGTCAGCCCCAGCATTTT. The whole variable domain, remainder taken from reference TRBV28 and TRBJ1-5, is DVKVTQSSRYLVKRTGEKVFLECVQDMDHENMFWYRQDPGLGLRLIYFSYDVKMKEKGDIPEGYSVSREKKERFSLILESASTNQTSMYLCASGGGGSQPQHFGDGTRLSIL.

The J gene is TRBJ2-7, the V gene TRBV20-1; possible D gene TRBD1, 6 bases. There are 13 residues in the CDR3. V lost 3 bases and J 3 bases, leaving 12 bases between the germline ends. Germline lookup yields CDR1 DFQATT and CDR2 SNEGSKA (reference sequence). The CDR3 reads CSASADSFYEQYF. Here the CDR3 DNA reads TGCAGTGCTAGTGCGGACAGCTTCTACGAGCAGTACTTC.

The table lists this clonotype with a few counts. The chain links TRBV5-4 to TRBJ1-1, with D possibly being TRBD1 (5 bases). V lost 3 bases, J lost 7 bases, and 10 bases lay in between. The CDR3 sequence is 12 residues long. Germline lookup yields CDR1 SGHNT and CDR2 YYREEE (reference sequence). The CDR3 DNA follows: TGTGCCAGCAGCTCCGCCGACAGTGAAGCTTTCTTT. This gives the protein CASSSADSEAFF.

This clonotype ranks as medium-sized (0.01 to 0.1%). This sequence joins TRBV6-6 and TRBJ1-2; TRBD1 might be the D (5 bases). V lost 5 bases, J lost 4 bases, and 14 bases lay in between. CDR1 and CDR2 from the germline V gene are MNHNY and SVGAGI (reference sequence). The CDR3 extends over 14 amino acids. Here the CDR3 reads CASSDTGESYGYTF. The CDR3 bases are TGTGCCAGCAGTGACACGGGGGAGAGCTATGGCTACACCTTC.

As to this clonotype: This sequence may be a read error, since a much larger clone differs from it by one base. V usage is TRBV7-8 and J usage is TRBJ2-3; D is ambiguous. The CDR3 spans 14 residues. The V end lost 8 bases, the J end lost 5 bases, and 17 bases lay between the germline ends. CDR1 and CDR2 from the germline V gene are SGHVS and FQNEAQ. This CDR3 is CASSPSTKRDTQYF. CDR3 sequence (DNA): TGTGCCAGCTCTCCCTCCACCAAGCGAGATACGCAGTATTTT.

The chain links TRBV11-2 to TRBJ1-2; TRBD1 matches at 7 bases. Germline V CDR1 and CDR2: SGHAT, FQNNGV. The CDR3 sequence is 14 residues long. V shed 5 bases and J 9 bases; nucleotides not matched to a gene: 12. CDR3 region: CASSPLGTVYCYTF. CDR3 bases: TGTGCCAGCAGCCCCCTCGGGACAGTATATTGCTACACCTTC.

Only one count was recorded for this clonotype. This could be a read error, since a much larger clone is one nucleotide away. The chain carries TRBV6-2 or TRBV6-3 and TRBJ1-6; no clear D. With 6 bases removed from V and 14 bases from J, the gap between germline ends came to 14 bases. The CDR3 is 12 amino acids. Germline lookup yields CDR1 MNHEY and CDR2 SVGEGT. As DNA, the CDR3 is TGTGCCAGCAGCACCCGGGAGGGAACCCTCCACTTT. Its translation: CASSTREGTLHF.

The V and J genes are TRBV12-3 or TRBV12-4 and TRBJ2-3; weak D call: TRBD1 (5 bases). The ends were cut back, 5 bases at V and 9 bases at J, with 15 bases in the middle. This CDR3 contains 13 residues. The chain's CDR3 is CASSTPGWTTQYF. The CDR3 nucleotides read TGTGCCAGCAGTACGCCCGGATGGACAACGCAGTATTTT.

There are many counts of this clonotype. This sequence joins TRBV11-2 and TRBJ2-7, with TRBD1 identical over 7 bases. Germline values: CDR1 SGHAT, CDR2 FQNNGV. Unmatched junction bases numbered 2, after V lost 4 bases and J lost 2 bases. CDR3 length: 13 residues. The CDR3 reads CASSYGQAYEQYF. The CDR3 DNA is TGTGCCAGCAGCTACGGACAGGCCTACGAGCAGTACTTC.

This clonotype was observed a few times. The chain joins TRBV7-9 to TRBJ2-7; 10 nucleotides agree with TRBD2. The CDR3 spans 15 residues. V shed 5 bases, J shed 5 bases, and the junction held 9 bases outside the gene matches. Per germline, CDR1 SEHNR and CDR2 FQNEAQ (reference sequence). The CDR3 nucleotides are TGTGCCAGCAGCGAGGCTCTAGCGGGAGCGGACGAGCAGTACTTC. Its translation is CASSEALAGADEQYF. Together with reference TRBV7-9 and TRBJ2-7, the CDR3 gives the full variable domain: DTGVSQNPRHKITKRGQNVTFRCDPISEHNRLYWYRQTLGQGPEFLTYFQNEAQLEKSRLLSDRFSAERPKGSFSTLEIQRTEQGDSAMYLCASSEALAGADEQYFGPGTRLTVT.

This clonotype showed up many times. The chain has TRBV6-1 and TRBJ1-1; possibly TRBD1 for D (5 bases). V was shortened by 4 bases and J by 7 bases, with 13 bases between the two germline ends. CDR1 and CDR2 from the germline V gene are MNHNS and SASEGT. The CDR3 covers 13 residues. The CDR3 here is CASSGWGANEAFF. CDR3 coding DNA: TGTGCCAGCAGTGGGTGGGGCGCAAATGAAGCTTTCTTT.

J is TRBJ2-5 and V is TRBV9; D is ambiguous. The germline V and J ends were trimmed by 3 bases and 6 bases, with 9 bases remaining between them. The CDR3 totals 12 residues. Germline values: CDR1 SGDLS, CDR2 YYNGEE. CDR3 DNA: TGTGCCAGCAGCGAGCCTGAGAAGACCCAGTACTTC. Its translation is CASSEPEKTQYF.